What follows is one T cell receptor beta chain and its context. This sample was included in a study of shared clonotypes between healthy human individuals. CDR3 length equals 15 residues. Germline CDR1 and CDR2: SGHDT and YYEEEE. The V end lost 0 bases, the J end lost 3 bases, and 10 bases lay between the germline ends. TCRdb's table, derived via immunoSEQ multiplex PCR, lists solely in-frame clones and lacks some. The table has hundreds of thousands of clones, around four fifths seen once; the top ten hold around 1.8%. The study drew its donors from healthy HIV-negative adults without recent acute infections or vaccinations.

The V call is TRBV5-6, the J call TRBJ2-4; D might be TRBD2 (6 bases). Sequenced sample: memory CD4+ T cells sorted from blood. Sample subset: CD45RA-negative fraction. The clonotype comes from a woman in her 30s in good health. The CDR3 DNA reads as TGTGCCAGCAGCTTGGTGGAGGGAGGCAAAAACATTCAGTACTTC. Translated: CASSLVEGGKNIQYF.